The clone carrying this TCR beta chain was observed a handful of times. Its antigen is currently unknown. The data derive from a study of blood T cells in healthy people across ages. Regarding the study as a whole: Investigators treated diversity estimates from one million T cells as underestimates. Roughly linear declines in TCR beta diversity per million T cells occurred with age.

Primers used in a second PCR of roughly 6 to 12 cycles were a sample-barcoded 5' primer and a J-beta primer mix. With 12 random nucleotides, a template-switch adaptor tagged each individual cDNA molecule. TCRdb redid the calling of the 5' RACE reads with MiXCR, one entry per CDR3 protein. Of 500,000 to 700,000 distinct CDR3 sequences listed, 25% to 30% are singletons. Trimming shortened V by 0 bases and J by 11 bases, and 10 bases separated the two germline ends. Germline assignment: CDR1 SGHDN and CDR2 FVKESK. The CDR3 contains 12 residues. This chain uses TRBV14 with TRBJ1-1; no definite D call. The clonotype comes from a woman older than 75 in good health. The source material was blood. The CDR3 sequence: CASSQDWEEAFF. The CDR3 DNA follows: TGTGCCAGCAGCCAAGATTGGGAGGAGGCTTTCTTT.